This T cell receptor beta chain is from a study of sequential checkpoint blockade in melanoma. As for the study in general: After nivolumab or ipilimumab alone, around 20 patients had week-13 rebiopsies.

This CDR3 comprises 20 residues. The V gene lost 0 bases and the J gene lost 4 bases, with 25 bases spanning the gap. The germline V gene has CDR1 SGHNT and CDR2 YENEEA. Treatment defined: randomized to nivolumab then ipilimumab (arm A) or the reverse (arm B). None of the patients previously received DNA-damaging chemotherapy. This clone was counted between two and nine times. Clones were sequenced by immunoSEQ multiplex PCR, and TCRdb holds only the in-frame ones, with some missing. The sample lists around 4,500 clones; approximately 24% were seen once. This receptor was taken from a human donor with melanoma. V usage is TRBV11-3 and J usage is TRBJ2-1; D assignment may be TRBD1 or TRBD2 (5 bases each). This sample comprised tumor tissue (inferred from file names), obtained from a patient given nivolumab and ipilimumab in sequence. The CDR3 protein is CASSLDRWGSTSYEYNEQFF. The CDR3 DNA is TGTGCCAGCAGCTTAGATCGGTGGGGGAGTACCTCCTACGAATACAATGAGCAGTTCTTC.